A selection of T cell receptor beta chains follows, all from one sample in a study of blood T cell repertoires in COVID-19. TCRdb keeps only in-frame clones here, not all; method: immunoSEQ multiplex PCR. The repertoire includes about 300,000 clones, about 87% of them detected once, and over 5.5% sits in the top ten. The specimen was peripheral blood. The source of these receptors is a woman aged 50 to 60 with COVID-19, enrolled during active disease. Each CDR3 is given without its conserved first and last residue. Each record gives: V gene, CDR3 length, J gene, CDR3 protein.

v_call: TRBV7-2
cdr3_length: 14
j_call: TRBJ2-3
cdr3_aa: ASSTWTSGSTDTQY

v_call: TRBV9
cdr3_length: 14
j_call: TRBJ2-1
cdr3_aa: ASSVGRGRTYNEQF

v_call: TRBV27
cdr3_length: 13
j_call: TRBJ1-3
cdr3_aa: ASRLTGLSGNTIY

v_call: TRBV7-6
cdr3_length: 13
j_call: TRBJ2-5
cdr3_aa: ASSLSRATRETQY

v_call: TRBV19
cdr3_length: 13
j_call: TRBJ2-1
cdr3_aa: ASRMGTSGRGEQF

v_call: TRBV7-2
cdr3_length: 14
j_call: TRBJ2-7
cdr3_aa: ASSTEGLAGTYEQY

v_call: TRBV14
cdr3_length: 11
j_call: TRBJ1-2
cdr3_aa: ASSQVRNYGYT

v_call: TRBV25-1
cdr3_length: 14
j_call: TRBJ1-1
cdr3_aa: ASSDIPGTGGTEAF

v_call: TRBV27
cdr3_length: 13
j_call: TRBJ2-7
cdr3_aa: ASSLGPSSSYEQY

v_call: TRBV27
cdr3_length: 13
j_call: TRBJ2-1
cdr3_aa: ASSYTSGTHNEQF

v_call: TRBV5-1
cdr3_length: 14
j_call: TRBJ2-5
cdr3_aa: ASSLDGTGIQETQY

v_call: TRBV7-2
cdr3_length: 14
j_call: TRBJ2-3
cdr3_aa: ASSLGLAGGTDTQY

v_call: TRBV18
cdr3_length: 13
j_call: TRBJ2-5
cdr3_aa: ASSPEGQGLKTQY

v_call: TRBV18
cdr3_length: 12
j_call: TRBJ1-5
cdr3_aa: ASSPQGARQPQH

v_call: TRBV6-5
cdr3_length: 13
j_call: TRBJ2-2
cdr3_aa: ASRGHGSGTGELF

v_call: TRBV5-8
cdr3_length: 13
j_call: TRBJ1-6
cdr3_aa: ASSLGGTFKSPLH

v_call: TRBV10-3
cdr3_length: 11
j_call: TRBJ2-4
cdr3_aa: AINDVAKNIQY

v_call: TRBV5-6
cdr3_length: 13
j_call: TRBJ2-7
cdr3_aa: ASRLAGVGGYEQY

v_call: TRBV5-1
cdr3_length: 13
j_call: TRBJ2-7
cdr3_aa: ASSYRVGLAYEQY

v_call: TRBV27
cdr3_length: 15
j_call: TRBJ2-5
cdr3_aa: ASSFYYGTSGQETQY

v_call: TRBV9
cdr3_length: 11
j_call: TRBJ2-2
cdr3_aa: ASSVYFTGELF